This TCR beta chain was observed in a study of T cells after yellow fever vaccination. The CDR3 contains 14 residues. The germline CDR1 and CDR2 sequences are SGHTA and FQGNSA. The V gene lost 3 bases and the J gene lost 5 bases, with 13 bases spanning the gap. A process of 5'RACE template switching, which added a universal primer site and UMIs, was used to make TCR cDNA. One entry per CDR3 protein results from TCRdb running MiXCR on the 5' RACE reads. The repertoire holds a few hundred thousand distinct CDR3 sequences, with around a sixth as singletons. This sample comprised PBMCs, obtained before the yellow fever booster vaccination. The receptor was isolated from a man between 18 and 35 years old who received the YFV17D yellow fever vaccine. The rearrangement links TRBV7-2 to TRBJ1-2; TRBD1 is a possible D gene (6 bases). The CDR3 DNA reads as TGTGCCAGCAGCTTTTACAGGGAGGAATATGGCTACACCTTC. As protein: CASSFYREEYGYTF.